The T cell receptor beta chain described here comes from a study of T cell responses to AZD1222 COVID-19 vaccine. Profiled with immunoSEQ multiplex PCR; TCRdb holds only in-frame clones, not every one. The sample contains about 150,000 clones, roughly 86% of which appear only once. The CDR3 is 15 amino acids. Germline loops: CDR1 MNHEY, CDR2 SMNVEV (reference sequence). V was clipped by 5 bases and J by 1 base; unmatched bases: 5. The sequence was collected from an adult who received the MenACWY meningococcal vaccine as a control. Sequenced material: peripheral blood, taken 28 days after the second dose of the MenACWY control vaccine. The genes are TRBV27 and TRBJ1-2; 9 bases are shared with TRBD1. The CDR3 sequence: CASSSGDRVNYGYTF. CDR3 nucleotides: TGTGCCAGCAGTAGCGGGGACAGGGTTAACTATGGCTACACCTTC.